This passage covers 26 T cell receptor beta chains from one sample sequenced in a study of T cell clonotyping in hematopoietic cell transplantation. Repertoires were generated with immunoSEQ multiplex PCR, while TCRdb's copy carries only in-frame clones and drops some. Seen here are tens of thousands of clones, 90% to 95% observed once, and the top ten hold around 1.5%. Time point meaning: recipient sample about 28 days before transplant, after cytoreduction. The source material was peripheral blood mononuclear cells, sampled before stem cell transplant. All receptors come from a middle-aged man with chronic myeloid leukemia. Some clones in this sample may be carry-over from other donors' samples.

A single count supports this clone. The CDR3 protein is CASSFWGMNTEAFF. In nucleotides, the CDR3 is TGTGCCAGCAGTTTCTGGGGGATGAACACTGAAGCTTTCTTT. The chain links TRBV27 to TRBJ1-1, with D possibly being TRBD1 (5 bases). Trimming shortened V by 3 bases and J by 0 bases, and 8 bases separated the two germline ends. CDR1 MNHEY and CDR2 SMNVEV come from the germline V gene (reference sequence). The CDR3 consists of 14 residues.

The CDR3 DNA reads as TGTGCCAGCACAAACGACAGGGGGCAGGAGACCCAGTACTTC. Protein: CASTNDRGQETQYF. The genes are TRBV28 and TRBJ2-5, with TRBD1 identical over 10 bases. The CDR3 spans 14 residues. The V segment lost 7 bases and the J segment 5 bases; nucleotides outside the gene matches: 7. Germline CDR1 and CDR2: MDHEN and SYDVKM.

This chain connects TRBV19 to TRBJ2-3; D gene ambiguous. The CDR3 is 15 amino acids. Germline values: CDR1 LNHDA, CDR2 SQIVND (reference sequence). Trimming stripped 1 base from V and 4 bases from J, with 12 bases between. For the CDR3, the DNA is TGTGCCAGTAGTATAGTAGGCCTGGGTGCAGATACGCAGTATTTT. Translating it yields CASSIVGLGADTQYF.

Regarding this clone: The germline gene is not matched at one end of the junction; a read error may be the cause. The J gene is TRBJ2-7, the V gene TRBV2, with D unclear. The V gene's germline CDR1 is SNHLY and CDR2 FYNNEI. The CDR3 is made up of 12 amino acids. The CDR3 sequence: CASSDSFYAQYF. CDR3 sequence (DNA): TGTGCCAGCAGTGACAGCTTCTACGCGCAGTACTTC. Complete variable domain (other parts from reference TRBV2 and TRBJ2-7): EPEVTQTPSHQVTQMGQEVILRCVPISNHLYFYWYRQILGQKVEFLVSFYNNEISEKSEIFDDQFSVERPDGSNFTLKIRSTKLEDSAMYFCASSDSFYAQYFGPGTRLTVT.

V is TRBV19 and J is TRBJ1-3, with 7 positions matching TRBD1. This CDR3 has 14 amino acids. J gave up 2 bases and V 9 bases, and 7 bases lay outside the gene matches. The germline CDR1 and CDR2 sequences are LNHDA and SQIVND (reference sequence). This CDR3 is CASNRGSAGNTIYF. The CDR3, as DNA: TGTGCCAGCAACAGGGGAAGCGCTGGAAACACCATATATTTT.

The chain uses TRBV15 and TRBJ2-2, with D perhaps TRBD1 (5 bases). The CDR3 loop spans 16 amino acids. Trimming shortened V by 0 bases and J by 2 bases, and 10 bases separated the two germline ends. Germline V gene lookup returns CDR1 LNHNV and CDR2 YYDKDF (reference sequence). The CDR3 is CATSRDSGLNTGELFF. The CDR3 DNA reads TGTGCCACCAGCAGAGACTCAGGGTTAAACACCGGGGAGCTGTTTTTT.

The chain links TRBV6-1 to TRBJ1-5, with TRBD1 as a possible D gene (6 bases). Germline lookup yields CDR1 MNHNS and CDR2 SASEGT. V was trimmed by 2 bases and J by 4 bases, leaving 12 bases between them. The CDR3 has 15 amino acids. The CDR3 protein is CASSEHREGNQPQHF. DNA for the CDR3: TGTGCCAGCAGTGAACACAGGGAGGGTAATCAGCCCCAGCATTTT.

This chain uses TRBV25-1 with TRBJ1-4; 12 bases line up with TRBD1. Germline loops: CDR1 MGHDK, CDR2 SYGVNS. V lost 3 bases to trimming and J lost 2 bases; unmatched junction nucleotides: 7. The CDR3 extends over 18 amino acids. The CDR3: CASSDPGQGAGTNEKLFF. The CDR3 DNA follows: TGTGCCAGCAGTGACCCGGGACAGGGGGCAGGGACTAATGAAAAACTGTTTTTT.

V is TRBV27 and J is TRBJ2-1, with D possibly matching TRBD2 (6 bases). V lost 0 bases and J lost 10, with 13 bases in between. The CDR3 covers 14 residues. CDR1 is MNHEY, CDR2 SMNVEV, per germline (reference sequence). The CDR3 nucleotides read TGTGCCAGCAGTTTATCCTATCGGCTAGCGGAGCAGTTCTTC. Translating it yields CASSLSYRLAEQFF.

The chain's CDR3 is CASSYQTRSLAFF. In nucleotides, the CDR3 is TGTGCCAGCAGCTACCAGACCCGGTCACTCGCTTTCTTT. The gene calls are TRBV7-2 and TRBJ1-1, with D unresolved. This CDR3 spans 13 amino acids. CDR1 is SGHTA, CDR2 FQGNSA, per germline. Trimming shortened V by 4 bases and J by 11 bases, and 17 bases separated the two germline ends.

The chain uses TRBV7-2 and TRBJ1-5; TRBD1 agrees at 7 bases. This CDR3 has 18 residues. The J segment lost 0 bases and the V segment lost 1 base, leaving 9 bases of the junction unmatched. Per the germline V gene, CDR1 is SGHTA and CDR2 is FQGNSA. The DNA of the CDR3 is TGTGCCAGCAGCTTAGGAGGGGGCAGGGCTTATAGCAATCAGCCCCAGCATTTT. Translation: CASSLGGGRAYSNQPQHF.

The rearrangement links TRBV28 to TRBJ2-7, with a weak D call TRBD2 (5 bases). This CDR3 is 16 amino acids long. V lost 6 bases and J lost 4, with 22 bases in between. In germline, CDR1 is MDHEN, CDR2 SYDVKM. The CDR3 sequence: CASSPLEGLRGYEQYF. As DNA, the CDR3 is TGTGCCAGCAGCCCTCTTGAGGGTTTACGGGGTTACGAGCAGTACTTC.

The chain is built from TRBV4-1 and TRBJ1-1, with TRBD1 as a possible D gene (6 bases). The CDR3 is 13 residues long. The germline V gene has CDR1 MGHRA and CDR2 YSYEKL. The V end was cut by 1 base, the J end by 7 bases, with 10 bases between. CDR3 sequence reads: CASSQVGGGEAFF. The CDR3 bases are TGCGCCAGCAGCCAAGTCGGAGGGGGTGAAGCTTTCTTT.

The V gene is TRBV28, the J gene TRBJ2-7, with D perhaps TRBD2 (7 bases). This CDR3 comprises 15 residues. V was trimmed by 7 bases and J by 1 base, leaving 17 bases between them. The germline CDR1 and CDR2 sequences are MDHEN and SYDVKM. Written as DNA, the CDR3 is TGTGCCAGCAAGCCTGGGGGGGGCCGTTCCTACGAGCAGTACTTC. Amino acid sequence: CASKPGGGRSYEQYF.

This clone was found a few times. The V and J genes are TRBV4-3 and TRBJ1-1; TRBD1 matches 7 bases. This CDR3 has 15 amino acids. Germline CDR1 reads LGHNA; CDR2 reads YSLEER. J was trimmed by 3 bases and V by 2 bases; bases with no gene match: 6. This CDR3 is CASSQKGAEDTEAFF. In nucleotides, the CDR3 is TGCGCCAGCAGCCAAAAGGGGGCGGAGGACACTGAAGCTTTCTTT.

This chain links TRBV14 with TRBJ1-1; 7 bases align to TRBD1. Germline V gene lookup returns CDR1 SGHDN and CDR2 FVKESK. This CDR3 comprises 17 residues. With V trimmed by 1 base and J by 2 bases, 10 bases remained unmatched. CDR3 nucleotides: TGTGCCAGCAGCCAAGGATCCCGGGACAGTCGTAACACTGAAGCTTTCTTT. This sequence encodes CASSQGSRDSRNTEAFF.

The chain couples TRBV6-5 to TRBJ2-2; 9 bases are shared with TRBD1. With 4 bases clipped from V and 4 bases from J, the junction kept 4 bases outside the gene matches. CDR3 length equals 15 residues. Germline-derived CDR1 and CDR2 are MNHEY and SVGAGI. CDR3 amino acids: CASSSTGGVTGELFF. CDR3 sequence (DNA): TGTGCCAGCAGTTCGACAGGGGGAGTCACCGGGGAGCTGTTTTTT.

The gene calls are TRBV18 and TRBJ1-1; possible D gene TRBD1, 5 bases. The CDR3 covers 17 residues. Trimming took off 0 bases at V and 1 base at J, with 15 bases between the two ends. Germline V CDR1 and CDR2: KGHSH, LQKENI. CDR3 DNA sequence: TGTGCCAGCTCACCACCGTCGGGGGGAAGAGGGAACACTGAAGCTTTCTTT. Translating it yields CASSPPSGGRGNTEAFF.

This chain uses TRBV29-1 with TRBJ2-7, with D unresolved. V was trimmed by 0 bases and J by 6 bases, leaving 6 bases between them. CDR1 SQVTM and CDR2 ANQGSEA come from the germline V gene. This CDR3 contains 11 residues. The CDR3 spells CSVEDRLEQYF. The CDR3 DNA reads as TGCAGCGTTGAAGATAGGCTCGAGCAGTACTTC.

This sequence joins TRBV5-1 and TRBJ2-4, with TRBD1 matching over 7 bases. The CDR3 is 16 residues long. Trimming removed 0 bases from V and 8 bases from J; junction bases left unmatched: 11. Germline V CDR1 and CDR2: SGHRS, YFSETQ. CDR3 loop: CASSLAFDREIDIQYF. CDR3 coding DNA: TGCGCCAGCAGCTTGGCTTTTGACAGGGAAATCGACATTCAGTACTTC. Using reference TRBV5-1 and TRBJ2-4 for the parts outside the CDR3, the full variable domain is KAGVTQTPRYLIKTRGQQVTLSCSPISGHRSVSWYQQTPGQGLQFLFEYFSETQRNKGNFPGRFSGRQFSNSRSEMNVSTLELGDSALYLCASSLAFDREIDIQYFGAGTRLSVL.

J is TRBJ2-2 and V is TRBV11-2; TRBD1 matches 9 bases. Looked up from germline, CDR1 is SGHAT and CDR2 is FQNNGV. V shed 3 bases, J shed 8 bases, and the junction held 7 bases outside the gene matches. The CDR3 sequence is 15 residues long. The CDR3 sequence: CASSLDRGSWGELFF. As DNA, the CDR3 is TGTGCCAGCAGCTTGGACAGGGGTTCATGGGGGGAGCTGTTTTTT.

The J gene is TRBJ1-3, the V gene TRBV19; 7 bases agree with TRBD1. Germline CDR1 is LNHDA and CDR2 is SQIVND (reference sequence). V shed 7 bases, J shed 0 bases, and the junction held 9 bases outside the gene matches. The CDR3 is 16 amino acids. This chain's CDR3 is CASTQTGTISGNTIYF. The CDR3 DNA is TGTGCCAGTACCCAGACAGGGACTATCTCTGGAAACACCATATATTTT. The full variable domain, its missing parts supplied by reference TRBV19 and TRBJ1-3, is DGGITQSPKYLFRKEGQNVTLSCEQNLNHDAMYWYRQDPGQGLRLIYYSQIVNDFQKGDIAEGYSVSREKKESFPLTVTSAQKNPTAFYLCASTQTGTISGNTIYFGEGSWLTVV.

This clone appeared a single time. The chain joins TRBV7-2 to TRBJ2-7; tentatively, D is TRBD2 (6 bases). There are 15 residues in the CDR3. Trimming stripped 1 base from V and 3 bases from J, with 13 bases between. Per the germline V gene, CDR1 is SGHTA and CDR2 is FQGNSA. CDR3 in amino acids: CASSLVGGNRYEQYF. The CDR3 DNA follows: TGTGCCAGCAGCTTAGTTGGGGGGAACCGCTACGAGCAGTACTTC.

The chain recombines TRBV30 with TRBJ2-3; 9 bases agree with TRBD1. V shed 0 bases, J shed 3 bases, and the junction held 4 bases outside the gene matches. This CDR3 has 15 residues. Germline lookup yields CDR1 GTSNPN and CDR2 SVGIG (reference sequence). The CDR3 DNA is TGTGCCTGGAGTGTAAGGACAGGGGTAACAGATACGCAGTATTTT. Its translation: CAWSVRTGVTDTQYF. The full variable domain, completed using reference TRBV30 and TRBJ2-3, is SQTIHQWPATLVQPVGSPLSLECTVEGTSNPNLYWYRQAAGRGLQLLFYSVGIGQISSEVPQNLSASRPQDRQFILSSKKLLLSDSGFYLCAWSVRTGVTDTQYFGPGTRLTVL.

This rearrangement joins TRBV10-3 to TRBJ1-3; D not certain. The V end lost 10 bases, the J end lost 0 bases, and 22 bases lay between the germline ends. The CDR3 spans 17 residues. Germline CDR1 reads ENHRY; CDR2 reads SYGVKD. CDR3 amino acids: CATLKGGTESSGNTIYF. DNA for the CDR3: TGTGCCACCCTCAAAGGTGGTACAGAGAGCTCTGGAAACACCATATATTTT.

The chain joins TRBV9 to TRBJ2-3; 14 bases match TRBD2. The CDR3 is 17 residues long. The germline gives CDR1 SGDLS, CDR2 YYNGEE. The V gene end was trimmed by 0 bases and the J gene end by 5 bases; junction bases not matched to a gene: 5. CDR3 residues: CASSVAMTSGGEDTQYF. The DNA of the CDR3 is TGTGCCAGCAGCGTAGCTATGACTAGCGGGGGGGAAGATACGCAGTATTTT.